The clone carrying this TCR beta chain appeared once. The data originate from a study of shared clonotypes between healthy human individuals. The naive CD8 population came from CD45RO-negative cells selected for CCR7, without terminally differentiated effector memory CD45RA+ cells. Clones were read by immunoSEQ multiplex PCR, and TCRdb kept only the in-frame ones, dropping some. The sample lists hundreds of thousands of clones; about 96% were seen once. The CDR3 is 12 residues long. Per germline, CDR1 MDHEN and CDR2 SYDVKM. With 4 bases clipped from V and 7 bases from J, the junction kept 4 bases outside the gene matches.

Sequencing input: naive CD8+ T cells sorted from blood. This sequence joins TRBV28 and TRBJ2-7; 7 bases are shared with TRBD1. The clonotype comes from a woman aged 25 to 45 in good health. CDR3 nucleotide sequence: TGTGCCAGCAGTTACGGGACAGCAGAGCAGTACTTC. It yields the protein CASSYGTAEQYF.